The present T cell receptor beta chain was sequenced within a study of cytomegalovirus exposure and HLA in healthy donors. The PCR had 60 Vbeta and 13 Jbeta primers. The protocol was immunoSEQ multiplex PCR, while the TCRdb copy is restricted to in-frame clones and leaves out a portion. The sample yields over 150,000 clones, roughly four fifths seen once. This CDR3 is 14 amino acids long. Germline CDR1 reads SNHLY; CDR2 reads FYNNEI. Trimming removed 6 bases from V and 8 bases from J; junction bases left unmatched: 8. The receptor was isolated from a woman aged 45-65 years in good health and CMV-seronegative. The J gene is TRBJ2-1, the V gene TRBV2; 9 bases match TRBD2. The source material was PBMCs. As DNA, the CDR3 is TGTGCCAGCAGCCTAGCGGGAAATCTCTATGAGCAGTTCTTC. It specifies CASSLAGNLYEQFF.